The source of this T cell receptor (beta chain) is a study of blood T cell repertoires in COVID-19. The wider study: Sample material is recorded as cDNA or gDNA derived from T cells, B-cell-depleted T cells, or PBMCs.

Before they entered the study, exposed participants had met a COVID-19 case within 2 weeks. Authors' analysis steps: Reference gene primer amplification in the assay estimated nucleated cell counts. This table comes from immunoSEQ multiplex PCR, and its TCRdb copy is limited to in-frame clones, with some not included. The V and J calls and clone size are taken from that table; D and trimming were inferred from the DNA. The repertoire consists of 110,000 to 150,000 clones, with under 90% occurring once and the leading ten covering approximately 1.8%. Input material: PBMCs or T cells enriched from blood (not recorded which). The source is a young woman who had been exposed to COVID-19.

CDR3 sequence (DNA): TGTGCCAGCAGCTCTTCAGGCGCCACTGAAGCTTTCTTT. This encodes CASSSSGATEAFF. The chain links TRBV11-1 to TRBJ1-1; D remains unclear. This CDR3 spans 13 amino acids. Trimming removed 4 bases from V and 4 bases from J, with 10 bases in between. Germline CDR1 and CDR2: SGHAT and FQDESV (reference sequence).